This T cell receptor beta chain was profiled in a study of beta chain features in type 1 diabetes. Study-level findings and limits: People with Type 1 diabetes carried modestly yet significantly shorter TCRB CDR3s in all four CD4+ subsets. In patients and controls equally, PCR might favor templates that are shorter.

Isolated RNA was reverse transcribed in full, so expressed TCRB transcripts were sequenced. Measured with immunoSEQ multiplex PCR; TCRdb has only the in-frame clones, and not every one. Of 200,000 to 300,000 clones in the sample, roughly 22% were seen once. The CDR3 totals 14 residues. Germline-derived CDR1 and CDR2 are MNHEY and SVGAGI. J gave up 4 bases and V 5 bases, and 5 bases lay outside the gene matches. This clone was seen more than once but under ten times. Its antigen is still unknown. The clonotype was recovered from a woman in her forties with type 1 diabetes. The rearrangement links TRBV6-5 to TRBJ2-1; 7 nucleotides match TRBD1. The sequencing sample was made of naive CD4+ T cells from blood. The CDR3 here is CASSPRGQYNEQFF. CDR3 DNA: TGTGCCAGCAGTCCCCGGGGACAGTACAATGAGCAGTTCTTC.